This T cell receptor beta chain was observed in a study of cytomegalovirus exposure and HLA in healthy donors. The assay was immunoSEQ multiplex PCR, and TCRdb's table has in-frame clones only and misses some. The sample holds roughly 52,000 clones, approximately 85% seen once. The CDR3 is made up of 14 amino acids. The V gene's germline CDR1 is SEHNR and CDR2 FQNEAQ (reference sequence). V lost 6 bases to trimming and J lost 2 bases; unmatched junction nucleotides: 4. This clone was detected a few times. The specimen sequenced was PBMCs. This receptor was taken from a woman in her twenties or thirties in good health and CMV-seronegative. The chain recombines TRBV7-9 with TRBJ2-7, with TRBD1 identical over 10 bases. DNA for the CDR3: TGTGCCAGCAGTGGGACAGGGGTAACCTACGAGCAGTACTTC. The encoded protein is CASSGTGVTYEQYF.